A single sample is the source of the 27 T cell receptor beta chains below, sequenced in a study of T-cell memory formation after mild COVID-19 (dated by TCRdb to the early 2020s). Libraries came from 5' RACE. Reads for this sample came from an Illumina NovaSeq 6000. The public reads were run again by TCRdb, first through fastp at Q25 and then through MiXCR, and only productive beta chains were kept. Entries that share a CDR3 protein sequence are merged under the most common genes and DNA. Counted in this sample were tens of thousands of distinct CDR3 sequences; roughly 12% of them appeared once. Of the sample, over 20% is held by the ten largest clones. The sample consisted of PBMCs or a T cell subset sorted from them (not recorded which). The receptors derive from a man aged 18 to 30 who had mild COVID-19 (a few samples of this study predate the infection). The sample titles of this study are shuffled in the database, so cell type and time point are left out; the donor was told from shared clones.

This clonotype was observed a handful of times. J is TRBJ1-2 and V is TRBV7-9, with D unclear. The ends were cut back, 1 base at V and 6 bases at J, with 3 bases in the middle. Germline V gene lookup returns CDR1 SEHNR and CDR2 FQNEAQ (reference sequence). The CDR3 covers 11 residues. CDR3 nucleotides: TGTGCCAGCAGCTTAGTGGATGGCTACACCTTC. Translation: CASSLVDGYTF.

This clonotype was found a few times. This rearrangement joins TRBV7-6 to TRBJ2-1, with 9 bases that match TRBD1. J gave up 7 bases and V 4 bases, and 8 bases lay outside the gene matches. The CDR3 is 15 residues long. Germline values: CDR1 SGHVS, CDR2 FNYEAQ. The CDR3 spells CASSSPRGQGNEQFF. The CDR3 bases are TGTGCCAGCAGCTCACCTCGGGGACAGGGAAATGAGCAGTTCTTC.

The chain couples TRBV7-2 to TRBJ2-1; 9 bases fit TRBD1. This CDR3 has 16 residues. CDR1 and CDR2 (germline): SGHTA, FQGNSA. V lost 5 bases, J lost 3 bases, and 8 bases stayed unmatched. CDR3 sequence reads: CASSPKGQGYYNEQFF. The CDR3 bases are TGTGCCAGCAGCCCCAAGGGACAGGGATACTACAATGAGCAGTTCTTC.

This clonotype was picked up many times. J is TRBJ2-5 and V is TRBV18; 9 nucleotides match TRBD1. This CDR3 is built from 15 residues. V shed 4 bases, J shed 3 bases, and the junction held 6 bases outside the gene matches. Per the germline V gene, CDR1 is KGHSH and CDR2 is LQKENI. CDR3 DNA sequence: TGTGCCAGCTCACGTCGGACAGGGGAGGAAGAGACCCAGTACTTC. Amino acids: CASSRRTGEEETQYF.

The rearrangement links TRBV9 to TRBJ1-2; 8 nucleotides match TRBD1. The CDR3 is 15 amino acids. Germline loops: CDR1 SGDLS, CDR2 YYNGEE. Trimming took 3 bases from V and 8 from J; bases not matched to a gene: 12. DNA of the CDR3: TGTGCCAGCAGCGCAGGGGGCCCTACAGCTATGGGCTACACCTTC. This encodes CASSAGGPTAMGYTF.

This clonotype was detected a few times. V and J are TRBV5-1 and TRBJ2-1; D is possibly TRBD1 (6 bases). Deletions cut 2 bases from V and 5 bases from J, with 14 bases between. The CDR3 extends over 15 amino acids. CDR1 SGHRS and CDR2 YFSETQ come from the germline V gene. The chain's CDR3 is CASSFLGKGDNEQFF. CDR3 sequence (DNA): TGCGCCAGCAGCTTTTTAGGGAAGGGGGACAATGAGCAGTTCTTC.

There are a few counts of this clonotype. This chain joins TRBV28 and TRBJ2-3, with 10 bases fitting TRBD2. Trimming took 5 bases from V and 5 from J; bases not matched to a gene: 7. Germline V gene lookup returns CDR1 MDHEN and CDR2 SYDVKM. The CDR3 contains 15 residues. CDR3 sequence reads: CASSPPGLAIDTQYF. For the CDR3, the DNA is TGTGCCAGCAGTCCCCCGGGACTAGCGATAGATACGCAGTATTTT.

This clonotype appeared many times. The DNA for the CDR3 is TGTGCCAGCAGCTCTGCTATTCCGGGACAGGGGGACGATCGGGCTTTCTTT. Residues: CASSSAIPGQGDDRAFF. This chain links TRBV7-9 with TRBJ1-1; the match to TRBD1 covers 11 bases. This CDR3 has 17 amino acids. Germline CDR1 SEHNR, CDR2 FQNEAQ (reference sequence). V lost 4 bases to trimming and J lost 11 bases; unmatched junction nucleotides: 18.

By sample fraction, this clonotype is medium-sized. V and J are TRBV15 and TRBJ2-2, with D maybe TRBD2 (6 bases). Per germline, CDR1 LNHNV and CDR2 YYDKDF (reference sequence). The CDR3 covers 15 residues. V gave up 3 bases and J gave up 3 bases, with 11 bases separating them. Here the CDR3 reads CATSSGTGDTGELFF. The DNA for the CDR3 is TGTGCCACCAGCAGTGGGACGGGGGACACCGGGGAGCTGTTTTTT.

This clonotype was found once. The chain joins TRBV2 to TRBJ2-2, with D possibly matching TRBD1 (6 bases). There are 13 residues in the CDR3. CDR1 and CDR2 (germline): SNHLY, FYNNEI. V was cut by 4 bases and J by 5 bases, with 8 bases left in between. Here the CDR3 reads CASSAGETGELFF. CDR3 sequence (DNA): TGTGCCAGCAGTGCAGGGGAAACCGGGGAGCTGTTTTTT.

This clonotype was seen only a few times. The V gene is TRBV4-3, the J gene TRBJ2-5, with D uncertain. Germline V gives CDR1 LGHNA, CDR2 YSLEER. The germline V and J ends were trimmed by 1 base and 1 base, with 13 bases remaining between them. This CDR3 is 16 amino acids long. DNA for the CDR3: TGCGCCAGCAGCCAAGGGCCACGGCCGGGCCAAGAGACCCAGTACTTC. Translation gives CASSQGPRPGQETQYF.

This clonotype was seen at least ten times. This chain links TRBV4-3 with TRBJ2-1; no clear D. This CDR3 is 13 amino acids long. Germline V lookup: CDR1 LGHNA, CDR2 YSLEER. Trimming shortened V by 4 bases and J by 9 bases, and 13 bases separated the two germline ends. This chain's CDR3 is CASSPLGRSEQFF. In DNA, the CDR3 is TGCGCCAGCAGCCCCCTCGGAAGGTCTGAGCAGTTCTTC.

This clonotype occurred a few times. The genes are TRBV6-2 or TRBV6-3 and TRBJ2-3; TRBD2 aligns across 10 bases. Germline V lookup: CDR1 MNHEY, CDR2 SVGEGT. The J segment lost 8 bases and the V segment lost 0 bases, leaving 11 bases of the junction unmatched. The CDR3 has 17 amino acids. The CDR3 region is CASSYSPGLASGGTQYF. The DNA for the CDR3 is TGTGCCAGCAGTTACTCTCCGGGACTAGCGTCGGGGGGTACGCAGTATTTT.

V and J are TRBV12-3 or TRBV12-4 and TRBJ1-1; no reliable D call. Trimming took 5 bases from V and 0 from J, leaving 4 bases between them. The CDR3 has 12 amino acids. The CDR3: CASSPLNTEAFF. The CDR3 DNA reads as TGTGCCAGCAGTCCATTGAACACTGAAGCTTTCTTT.

The chain couples TRBV6-2 or TRBV6-3 to TRBJ1-3, with D maybe TRBD1 (5 bases). The CDR3 is made up of 14 amino acids. Germline V gene lookup returns CDR1 MNHEY and CDR2 SVGEGT. Trimming removed 4 bases at V and 7 bases at J, with 14 bases between. The CDR3 loop is CASSSTGGDNTIYF. Written as DNA, the CDR3 is TGTGCCAGCAGTTCCACGGGAGGGGACAACACCATATATTTT.

This clonotype was counted only a few times. The rearrangement joins TRBV7-3 to TRBJ2-2; 7 bases agree with TRBD1. CDR3 length: 19 amino acids. CDR1 SGHTA and CDR2 FQGTGA come from the germline V gene. J was trimmed by 4 bases and V by 5 bases; bases with no gene match: 19. This CDR3 is CASSPTGRGLAVGTGELFF. The CDR3 nucleotides read TGTGCCAGCAGCCCTACAGGAAGGGGGCTAGCTGTTGGCACCGGGGAGCTGTTTTTT.

In its sample, this clonotype was seen a few times. The chain recombines TRBV10-3 with TRBJ1-2; D call uncertain. Germline lookup yields CDR1 ENHRY and CDR2 SYGVKD. V was pared by 2 bases and J by 0 bases, with 4 bases between. CDR3 length: 13 residues. CDR3 bases: TGTGCCATCAGTGAGGGGGCTAACTATGGCTACACCTTC. This translates into CAISEGANYGYTF.

The sample holds many counts of this clonotype. This chain uses TRBV11-2 with TRBJ2-1, with D unclear. The CDR3 is 15 amino acids. The V gene lost 4 bases and the J gene lost 0 bases, with 10 bases spanning the gap. The germline CDR1 and CDR2 sequences are SGHAT and FQNNGV. This chain's CDR3 is CASSSSASSYNEQFF. The CDR3 DNA is TGTGCCAGCAGCTCCTCGGCCAGCTCCTACAATGAGCAGTTCTTC.

This clonotype was found many times. The chain has TRBV12-2 and TRBJ2-5; whether TRBD1, the table's D call, matches the DNA was not checked. TRBV12-2 is marked as a pseudogene. The CDR3 is made up of 12 amino acids. The CDR3 reads CASRLQGETQYF. The CDR3 DNA sequence: TGTGCAAGTCGCTTACAGGGAGAGACCCAGTACTTC.

The sample holds many counts of this clonotype. J is TRBJ2-1 and V is TRBV27; D is possibly TRBD2 (5 bases). The CDR3 spans 14 residues. V lost 6 bases to trimming and J lost 4 bases, with 13 bases between them. From germline, CDR1 is MNHEY and CDR2 SMNVEV (reference sequence). CDR3 DNA: TGTGCCAGCAGGTTCCCGGGGTCTTACAATGAGCAGTTCTTC. This codes for CASRFPGSYNEQFF.

This clonotype has a handful of counts. This CDR3 is CASSTAGGRETQYF. Written as DNA, the CDR3 is TGTGCCAGCAGCACCGCAGGGGGTCGGGAGACCCAGTACTTC. This chain connects TRBV7-9 to TRBJ2-5; 7 nucleotides line up with TRBD1. The CDR3 covers 14 residues. With V trimmed by 5 bases and J by 5 bases, 8 bases remained unmatched. Germline assignment: CDR1 SEHNR and CDR2 FQNEAQ (reference sequence).

This clonotype was detected a few times. V and J are TRBV5-1 and TRBJ1-1, with D possibly matching TRBD1 (5 bases). The CDR3 has 15 residues. Germline values: CDR1 SGHRS, CDR2 YFSETQ. V dropped 3 bases and J dropped 3 bases, with 15 bases sitting between them. The CDR3 region is CASSWDGRGYTEAFF. In nucleotides, the CDR3 is TGCGCCAGCAGCTGGGACGGACGCGGTTACACTGAAGCTTTCTTT.

This clonotype was seen a handful of times. The chain joins TRBV28 to TRBJ2-4, with D possibly TRBD1 on 8 matching bases. The CDR3 has 14 residues. V gave up 5 bases and J gave up 8 bases, with 16 bases separating them. The V gene's germline CDR1 is MDHEN and CDR2 SYDVKM. The CDR3 DNA reads as TGTGCCAGCAGTGTAACAGGGGGGGGTCACATTCAGTACTTC. Its translation is CASSVTGGGHIQYF.

This sequence joins TRBV7-9 and TRBJ1-4; TRBD1 is a possible D gene (5 bases). The germline CDR1 and CDR2 sequences are SEHNR and FQNEAQ (reference sequence). This CDR3 is 13 amino acids long. Trimming cost V 1 base and J 8 bases, with 8 bases left between them. The CDR3 sequence is CASSLERGEKLFF. The CDR3 DNA reads TGTGCCAGCAGCTTAGAGAGGGGAGAAAAACTGTTTTTT.

This clonotype was seen more than once but under ten times. V usage is TRBV6-2 or TRBV6-3 and J usage is TRBJ2-1; TRBD2 agrees at 7 bases. Germline assignment: CDR1 MNHEY and CDR2 SVGEGT. V lost 2 bases to trimming and J lost 5 bases; unmatched junction nucleotides: 6. The length of the CDR3 is 15 residues. The CDR3 is CASSYDGGMNNEQFF. As DNA, the CDR3 is TGTGCCAGCAGTTACGACGGGGGGATGAACAATGAGCAGTTCTTC.

This clonotype was recorded a few times. This chain connects TRBV4-3 to TRBJ2-4; 7 bases are a match to TRBD2. This CDR3 is built from 14 residues. J was trimmed by 8 bases and V by 1 base; bases with no gene match: 5. Germline V gives CDR1 LGHNA, CDR2 YSLEER. Here the CDR3 DNA reads TGCGCCAGCAGCCAAGGGTCGGGGGGATACATTCAGTACTTC. Translation: CASSQGSGGYIQYF.

The rearrangement uses TRBV20-1 and TRBJ2-3; D unresolved. The germline V and J ends were trimmed by 8 bases and 0 bases, with 15 bases remaining between them. Germline V gene sequence: CDR1 DFQATT, CDR2 SNEGSKA (reference sequence). This CDR3 is 14 amino acids long. As DNA, the CDR3 is TGCAGTCCCCGGTACTCACCTAGCACAGATACGCAGTATTTT. Amino acid sequence: CSPRYSPSTDTQYF.